The 21 T cell receptor beta chains below were found in one sample sequenced in a study of metastatic and nonmetastatic thyroid tumors. TCRdb re-clonotyped the PCR reads through MiXCR. This table holds tens of thousands of clones, roughly 24% found once. All patients were treatment-naive before thyroid surgery. The sequenced material came from tumor tissue. The origin of the receptors is a female donor with papillary thyroid cancer or a benign thyroid nodule (not recorded which). Some clones in this sample may be carry-over from other donors' samples.

Many counts were recorded for this clone. This sequence joins TRBV6-1 and TRBJ2-5; D unresolved. In germline, CDR1 is MNHNS, CDR2 SASEGT. This CDR3 comprises 12 residues. The V and J ends lost 1 base and 5 bases respectively, with 5 bases between them. CDR3 protein: CASSEVAETQYF. In DNA form, the CDR3 reads TGTGCCAGCAGTGAAGTCGCGGAGACCCAGTACTTC.

This clone was detected a few times. In nucleotides, the CDR3 is TGCAGTGCTAGAGATTGGACAGGAGTTAGCAATCAGCCCCAGCATTTT. This sequence encodes CSARDWTGVSNQPQHF. The chain is built from TRBV20-1 and TRBJ1-5, with 7 bases identical to TRBD1. The germline V gene has CDR1 DFQATT and CDR2 SNEGSKA (reference sequence). V shed 0 bases and J 0 bases; nucleotides not matched to a gene: 5. The CDR3 has 16 amino acids.

By sample share, this clone is medium-sized. V gene TRBV28 combines with J gene TRBJ1-6; 7 bases line up with TRBD1. After removal of 2 bases from V and 3 bases from J, the junction contained 1 base not matched to a gene. The CDR3 runs to 15 residues. The germline CDR1 and CDR2 sequences are MDHEN and SYDVKM. The CDR3 here is CASSLAGGYNSPLHF. The DNA for the CDR3 is TGTGCCAGCAGTTTAGCAGGGGGCTATAATTCACCCCTCCACTTT.

On this clone: This may come from a read error, since a much larger clone is one base off. The identical CDR3 is also encoded by other nucleotide sequences in the sample. The chain couples TRBV3-1 to TRBJ2-3; 9 positions match TRBD1. V lost 1 base to trimming and J lost 14 bases; unmatched junction nucleotides: 7. Looked up from germline, CDR1 is LGHDT and CDR2 is YNNKEL (reference sequence). This CDR3 comprises 13 residues. The CDR3: CASSQAHGQGRYF. The CDR3 DNA reads as TGTGCCAGCAGCCAAGCCCATGGACAGGGGAGGTATTTT.

The sample holds a few counts of this clone. The J gene is TRBJ1-1, the V gene TRBV28; D gene ambiguous. This CDR3 has 11 amino acids. V lost 7 bases to trimming and J lost 5 bases, with 8 bases between them. Germline loops: CDR1 MDHEN, CDR2 SYDVKM. The CDR3 bases are TGTGCCAGCATGCTGAGGACTGAAGCTTTCTTT. Amino acid sequence: CASMLRTEAFF. Full variable domain (rest looked up from reference TRBV28 and TRBJ1-1): DVKVTQSSRYLVKRTGEKVFLECVQDMDHENMFWYRQDPGLGLRLIYFSYDVKMKEKGDIPEGYSVSREKKERFSLILESASTNQTSMYLCASMLRTEAFFGQGTRLTVV.

There are many counts of this clone. The gene calls are TRBV19 and TRBJ1-2; D remains ambiguous. In germline, CDR1 is LNHDA, CDR2 SQIVND (reference sequence). This CDR3 has 15 amino acids. The V and J ends lost 3 bases and 6 bases respectively, with 17 bases between them. For the CDR3, the DNA is TGTGCCAGTAGTATTTCCCGCGGAGTGAGAGATGGCTACACCTTC. It is translated as CASSISRGVRDGYTF.

This clone was counted many times. The CDR3 region has the DNA TGTGCCAGCAGCTTAGGTCACGGAGCCTACGAGCAGTACTTC. This sequence encodes CASSLGHGAYEQYF. This chain connects TRBV7-3 to TRBJ2-7, with no clear D. The germline V and J ends were trimmed by 2 bases and 2 bases, with 10 bases remaining between them. This CDR3 contains 14 residues. The germline V gene encodes CDR1 SGHTA and CDR2 FQGTGA.

The chain joins TRBV7-2 to TRBJ2-7; D unclear. The CDR3 loop spans 13 amino acids. Per germline, CDR1 SGHTA and CDR2 FQGNSA. The ends were cut back, 4 bases at V and 3 bases at J, with 10 bases in the middle. Here the CDR3 DNA reads TGTGCCAGCAGCTCACAGAGGAACTACGAGCAGTACTTC. The encoded protein is CASSSQRNYEQYF.

This clone was observed a few times. V gene TRBV6-1 combines with J gene TRBJ2-7; TRBD1 agrees at 7 bases. Germline trimming cut 7 bases from V and 1 base from J; bases unmatched to any gene: 10. Germline V gene data show CDR1 as MNHNS and CDR2 as SASEGT. The CDR3 loop spans 15 amino acids. CDR3 DNA: TGTGCCAGCAACATAGGACAGGCTTTTTCCTACGAGCAGTACTTC. As protein: CASNIGQAFSYEQYF.

This clone showed up many times. V gene TRBV6-2 or TRBV6-3 combines with J gene TRBJ1-6, with TRBD1 as a possible D gene (6 bases). The CDR3 spans 14 residues. V dropped 4 bases and J dropped 2 bases, with 6 bases sitting between them. CDR1 and CDR2 from the germline V gene are MNHEY and SVGEGT. CDR3 DNA: TGTGCCAGCAGTTGGGACACCTATAATTCACCCCTCCACTTT. Translated: CASSWDTYNSPLHF.

This clone has just a few counts. V is TRBV6-2 or TRBV6-3 and J is TRBJ2-1; 10 bases line up with TRBD2. The germline gives CDR1 MNHEY, CDR2 SVGEGT. The CDR3 has 12 amino acids. V lost 6 bases and J lost 7; bases outside the gene matches: 0. CDR3 nucleotides: TGTGCCAGCAGGACTAGCGGGAATGAGCAGTTCTTC. Residues: CASRTSGNEQFF.

This clone was counted at least ten times. This chain joins TRBV19 and TRBJ2-7; 10 nucleotides agree with TRBD2. CDR1 is LNHDA and CDR2 is SQIVND in the germline V gene (reference sequence). With V trimmed by 3 bases and J by 3 bases, 2 bases remained unmatched. The CDR3 has 14 amino acids. In nucleotides, the CDR3 is TGTGCCAGTAGTATTGGACTAGCGGACTACGAGCAGTACTTC. Translating gives CASSIGLADYEQYF.

J is TRBJ2-2 and V is TRBV7-2, with D perhaps matching TRBD1 (8 bases). Deletions cut 0 bases from V and 7 bases from J, with 21 bases between. The CDR3 consists of 18 residues. Looked up from germline, CDR1 is SGHTA and CDR2 is FQGNSA. Written as DNA, the CDR3 is TGTGCCAGCAGCTTAGCCCCAGGGGGCGGGGGAATGGGCGGGGAGCTGTTTTTT. It translates to CASSLAPGGGGMGGELFF. Complete variable domain (other parts from reference TRBV7-2 and TRBJ2-2): GAGVSQSPSNKVTEKGKDVELRCDPISGHTALYWYRQSLGQGLEFLIYFQGNSAPDKSGLPSDRFSAERTGGSVSTLTIQRTQQEDSAVYLCASSLAPGGGGMGGELFFGEGSRLTVL.

The sample holds many counts of this clone. The germline gene is not matched at one end of the junction; a read error may be the cause. The genes are TRBV24-1 and TRBJ2-1; D perhaps matches TRBD1 (5 bases). The CDR3 has 11 amino acids. The germline V gene encodes CDR1 KGHDR and CDR2 SFDVKD. Here the CDR3 reads CATRDDSLMVF. In nucleotides, the CDR3 is TGTGCCACCAGGGATGACAGTCTGATGGTCTTC.

This clone has a handful of counts. The V call is TRBV28, the J call TRBJ1-1; D gene ambiguous. The ends were cut back, 0 bases at V and 5 bases at J, with 10 bases in the middle. The CDR3 length is 14 residues. Per germline, CDR1 MDHEN and CDR2 SYDVKM. CDR3 in DNA: TGTGCCAGCAGTTTATGGGACCCGGGAACTGAAGCTTTCTTT. Translation: CASSLWDPGTEAFF. Together with reference TRBV28 and TRBJ1-1, the CDR3 gives the full variable domain: DVKVTQSSRYLVKRTGEKVFLECVQDMDHENMFWYRQDPGLGLRLIYFSYDVKMKEKGDIPEGYSVSREKKERFSLILESASTNQTSMYLCASSLWDPGTEAFFGQGTRLTVV.

Ten or more counts support this clone. This rearrangement joins TRBV20-1 to TRBJ2-1, with D unclear. V dropped 0 bases and J dropped 13 bases, with 13 bases sitting between them. CDR3 length equals 12 residues. CDR1 is DFQATT, CDR2 SNEGSKA, per germline (reference sequence). CDR3 bases: TGCAGTGCTAGAGATCCTACAGCCGGACAGTTCTTC. Translating gives CSARDPTAGQFF.

V usage is TRBV20-1 and J usage is TRBJ1-2, with TRBD1 as a possible D gene (5 bases). With 1 base removed from V and 4 bases from J, the gap between germline ends came to 13 bases. In germline, CDR1 is DFQATT, CDR2 SNEGSKA (reference sequence). This CDR3 is built from 14 residues. This chain's CDR3 is CSARVSGHIYGYTF. The CDR3, as DNA: TGCAGTGCTAGAGTATCGGGGCACATCTATGGCTACACCTTC.

This clone was detected only a few times. The rearrangement joins TRBV6-1 to TRBJ2-1; possible D gene TRBD1, 5 bases. Deletions cut 6 bases from V and 5 bases from J, with 14 bases between. CDR3 size: 14 residues. Germline CDR1 is MNHNS and CDR2 is SASEGT. The CDR3 DNA reads TGTGCCAGCAGGGACAACTACCGGGACAATGAGCAGTTCTTC. It codes for CASRDNYRDNEQFF.

The table lists this clone with many counts. The chain has TRBV5-5 and TRBJ1-4, with 9 bases that match TRBD1. The germline V gene has CDR1 SGHKS and CDR2 YYEKEE (reference sequence). J lost 10 bases, V lost 4 bases, and 11 bases had no gene match. This CDR3 is built from 15 residues. CDR3 sequence reads: CASSGGQGGLGKLFF. The CDR3 DNA reads TGTGCCAGCAGCGGGGGACAGGGAGGGTTAGGAAAACTGTTTTTT.

This clone was seen a single time. The rearrangement uses TRBV30 and TRBJ2-7; D is ambiguous. This CDR3 is built from 14 residues. Germline CDR1 and CDR2: GTSNPN and SVGIG (reference sequence). V was cut by 7 bases and J by 2 bases, with 18 bases left in between. CDR3: CAFNGWEYAYEQYF. The CDR3 DNA reads as TGTGCCTTCAACGGCTGGGAATATGCCTACGAGCAGTACTTC.

Many counts were recorded for this clone. The rearrangement links TRBV9 to TRBJ2-7; 8 nucleotides agree with TRBD1. V dropped 3 bases and J dropped 0; count of bases not matched to a gene: 8. The CDR3 contains 16 residues. The germline gives CDR1 SGDLS, CDR2 YYNGEE. The CDR3 DNA follows: TGTGCCAGCAGCGCTTGGGACAGGTCGAGCTCCTACGAGCAGTACTTC. Encoded protein: CASSAWDRSSSYEQYF.